Shown below are 26 T cell receptor beta chains from a single sample sequenced in a study of regulatory and conventional T cells in RAG deficiency. The method was immunoSEQ multiplex PCR; TCRdb's version includes in-frame clones alone and lacks a portion of them. The data hold tens of thousands of clones, with 90% to 95% observed a single time. Blood CD4+ CD25-low CD127-high conventional T cells supplied the genomic DNA template. The sample also formed part of further work on regulatory T cells. As reported in that work: The primer mix had 52 TRBV and 13 TRBJ primers.

What was sequenced was CD25- CD4+ T cells sorted from blood. These receptors all come from a human donor in good health.

This chain joins TRBV18 and TRBJ1-2; TRBD1 matches 11 bases. Trimming removed 4 bases from V and 3 bases from J; junction bases left unmatched: 1. The CDR3 is 14 residues long. CDR1 and CDR2 from the germline V gene are KGHSH and LQKENI. CDR3 loop: CASSQGQGDYGYTF. In DNA form, the CDR3 reads TGTGCCAGCTCACAGGGACAGGGGGACTATGGCTACACCTTC.

The chain is built from TRBV19 and TRBJ1-2; no firm D call. The CDR3 sequence is 16 residues long. CDR1 is LNHDA, CDR2 SQIVND, per germline (reference sequence). Between the trimmed V and J ends, which lost 0 bases and 8 bases, there was a span of 19 bases. The CDR3 spells CASSIDLNSFARGYTF. For the CDR3, the DNA is TGTGCCAGTAGTATAGATCTAAACAGCTTCGCCCGAGGCTACACCTTC.

This chain links TRBV18 with TRBJ2-2, with D uncertain. The germline V gene has CDR1 KGHSH and CDR2 LQKENI. The CDR3 spans 14 residues. Deletions cut 6 bases from V and 4 bases from J, with 12 bases between. In DNA, the CDR3 is TGTGCCAGCTCCCAACCAGAGCGCACCGGGGAGCTGTTTTTT. As protein: CASSQPERTGELFF.

The rearrangement uses TRBV4-1 and TRBJ1-1; no clear D gene. Between the trimmed V and J ends, which lost 2 bases and 1 base, there was a span of 20 bases. The CDR3 covers 18 residues. Germline loops: CDR1 MGHRA, CDR2 YSYEKL. Here the CDR3 DNA reads TGCGCCAGCAGCCAACCTAGGTTAAAGGCAACTGAGAACACTGAAGCTTTCTTT. This codes for CASSQPRLKATENTEAFF.

The J gene is TRBJ1-2, the V gene TRBV6-1; TRBD1 matches 7 bases. V was clipped by 4 bases and J by 6 bases; unmatched bases: 5. CDR3 length equals 13 residues. Germline CDR1 reads MNHNS; CDR2 reads SASEGT. The CDR3 DNA sequence: TGTGCCAGCAGTGGTGACAGGGTTGATGGCTACACCTTC. It encodes CASSGDRVDGYTF.

The chain links TRBV2 to TRBJ2-3, with 7 bases identical to TRBD1. V lost 5 bases, J lost 4 bases, and 12 bases stayed unmatched. The CDR3 length is 16 residues. Germline V gives CDR1 SNHLY, CDR2 FYNNEI. CDR3 DNA sequence: TGTGCCAGCAGTATTATAAGGGGGCATAGGGCAGATACGCAGTATTTT. Encoded protein: CASSIIRGHRADTQYF.

J is TRBJ2-3 and V is TRBV6-5; no clear D. The CDR3 has 12 residues. Deletions cut 6 bases from V and 11 bases from J, with 15 bases between. Germline assignment: CDR1 MNHEY and CDR2 SVGAGI. The CDR3 region has the DNA TGTGCCAGCAGACCGAACTCAGGCGAGCAGTATTTT. This encodes CASRPNSGEQYF.

The chain couples TRBV27 to TRBJ2-7; 8 bases are shared with TRBD1. Unmatched junction bases numbered 7, after V lost 8 bases and J lost 1 base. Germline V CDR1 and CDR2: MNHEY, SMNVEV (reference sequence). The length of the CDR3 is 14 residues. CDR3 in amino acids: CASGRQGASYEQYF. The CDR3 DNA follows: TGTGCCAGCGGCCGTCAGGGGGCATCCTACGAGCAGTACTTC.

The gene calls are TRBV23-1 and TRBJ2-7; 7 positions agree with TRBD2. TRBV23-1 is classed as an ORF, of uncertain function. The length of the CDR3 is 16 residues. V was pared by 3 bases and J by 6 bases, with 14 bases of the junction left unmatched. For the CDR3, the DNA is TGCGCCAGCAGTCAGTCCCCGGGACTATATAGTGTCGAGCAGTACTTC. Translation: CASSQSPGLYSVEQYF.

This chain links TRBV10-3 with TRBJ2-7; D remains unclear. Germline CDR1 ENHRY, CDR2 SYGVKD. The germline V and J ends were trimmed by 2 bases and 2 bases, with 13 bases remaining between them. The CDR3 spans 15 residues. CDR3 in amino acids: CAISEEAIPPYEQYF. The CDR3 nucleotides are TGTGCCATCAGTGAGGAGGCCATCCCCCCCTACGAGCAGTACTTC.

J is TRBJ1-1 and V is TRBV7-3; D gene ambiguous. The germline V gene encodes CDR1 SGHTA and CDR2 FQGTGA. The CDR3 is 15 residues long. V lost 0 bases and J lost 5, with 13 bases in between. Here the CDR3 DNA reads TGTGCCAGCAGCTTAACTCAGGCCCGTGTGACTGAAGCTTTCTTT. Encoded protein: CASSLTQARVTEAFF.

Only one count was recorded for this clone. Sequence at one end of the junction differs from germline and may be a read error. Distinct nucleotide sequences in the sample also encode this CDR3. The CDR3 nucleotides are TGCGCCAGCAGCCAAAGGGGGAACAGGGTCGACAATTCCCCCCTCCACTTT. Protein sequence: CASSQRGNRVDNSPLHF. V is TRBV4-1 and J is TRBJ1-6, with D tentatively TRBD1 (6 bases). In germline, CDR1 is MGHRA, CDR2 YSYEKL. This CDR3 spans 17 amino acids.

The chain carries TRBV15 and TRBJ1-2; 10 nucleotides align to TRBD1. CDR3 length equals 17 residues. Unmatched junction bases numbered 10, after V lost 0 bases and J lost 6 bases. Germline lookup yields CDR1 LNHNV and CDR2 YYDKDF (reference sequence). The CDR3 loop reads CATSRDYRQGAHDGYTF. The CDR3 DNA reads TGTGCCACCAGCAGAGATTATCGACAGGGGGCGCATGATGGCTACACCTTC.

This sequence joins TRBV5-1 and TRBJ1-2, with 7 bases aligning to TRBD1. The CDR3 contains 14 residues. V shed 0 bases and J 7 bases; nucleotides not matched to a gene: 6. The V gene's germline CDR1 is SGHRS and CDR2 YFSETQ. The chain's CDR3 is CASSLETGPGGYTF. The CDR3 DNA sequence: TGCGCCAGCAGCTTGGAGACAGGGCCAGGTGGCTACACCTTC.

V and J are TRBV6-6 and TRBJ2-5, with D possibly matching TRBD1 (6 bases). CDR1 and CDR2 from the germline V gene are MNHNY and SVGAGI (reference sequence). V lost 5 bases and J lost 0, with 13 bases in between. This CDR3 contains 15 residues. CDR3 sequence reads: CASSTLRGYQETQYF. The CDR3 DNA follows: TGTGCCAGCAGTACCCTCAGGGGCTACCAAGAGACCCAGTACTTC.

The chain employs TRBV18 and TRBJ1-3, with D uncertain. This CDR3 has 15 residues. Germline-derived CDR1 and CDR2 are KGHSH and LQKENI. The V end was cut by 6 bases, the J end by 0 bases, with 12 bases between. CDR3 coding DNA: TGTGCCAGCTCCCCGGGAGGGTTCTCTGGAAACACCATATATTTT. It encodes CASSPGGFSGNTIYF. The variable domain in full, with the rest retrieved from reference TRBV18 and TRBJ1-3, is NAGVMQNPRHLVRRRGQEARLRCSPMKGHSHVYWYRQLPEEGLKFMVYLQKENIIDESGMPKERFSAEFPKEGPSILRIQQVVRGDSAAYFCASSPGGFSGNTIYFGEGSWLTVV.

CDR3 region: CASSSLTVPNYGYTF. The CDR3 DNA is TGTGCCAGCAGCTCCTTGACAGTCCCTAACTATGGCTACACCTTC. J is TRBJ1-2 and V is TRBV7-6, with D possibly matching TRBD1 (5 bases). The CDR3 contains 15 residues. V lost 4 bases and J lost 0, with 12 bases in between. From germline, CDR1 is SGHVS and CDR2 FNYEAQ.

The chain is built from TRBV6-5 and TRBJ1-4; D remains ambiguous. The germline V gene encodes CDR1 MNHEY and CDR2 SVGAGI. The V gene lost 0 bases and the J gene lost 7 bases, with 15 bases spanning the gap. CDR3 length: 16 amino acids. This chain's CDR3 is CASSYSSPRIGEKLFF. CDR3 nucleotide sequence: TGTGCCAGCAGTTACTCGAGTCCCCGCATTGGTGAAAAACTGTTTTTT.

V and J are TRBV6-5 and TRBJ1-6; 9 bases fit TRBD1. This CDR3 has 14 amino acids. Germline V gives CDR1 MNHEY, CDR2 SVGAGI. Trimming at V came to 6 bases and at J to 9 bases, leaving 6 bases not matched to a gene. The CDR3 DNA follows: TGTGCCAGCAGACCCGGACAGGGGCGTTCACCCCTCCACTTT. Amino acids: CASRPGQGRSPLHF.

The chain couples TRBV19 to TRBJ1-1; D possibly corresponds to TRBD1 (6 bases). V was clipped by 3 bases and J by 6 bases, with 23 bases between them. CDR3 size: 17 residues. Germline CDR1 reads LNHDA; CDR2 reads SQIVND (reference sequence). The CDR3 DNA sequence: TGTGCCAGTAGTATGGTCGGGACACCTATGTATTGGGCTGAAGCTTTCTTT. Residues: CASSMVGTPMYWAEAFF.

This clone was counted between two and nine times. V is TRBV28 and J is TRBJ1-3; D might be TRBD1 (6 bases). The CDR3 totals 17 residues. Germline assignment: CDR1 MDHEN and CDR2 SYDVKM. V was shortened by 2 bases and J by 0 bases, with 14 bases between the two germline ends. This CDR3 is CASSLQGRMGSGNTIYF. In DNA, the CDR3 is TGTGCCAGCAGTTTACAGGGGAGAATGGGCTCTGGAAACACCATATATTTT. The complete variable domain, with remaining parts taken from reference TRBV28 and TRBJ1-3, reads DVKVTQSSRYLVKRTGEKVFLECVQDMDHENMFWYRQDPGLGLRLIYFSYDVKMKEKGDIPEGYSVSREKKERFSLILESASTNQTSMYLCASSLQGRMGSGNTIYFGEGSWLTVV.

The chain joins TRBV15 to TRBJ1-6; 7 bases are a match to TRBD1. The junction had 10 bases not matched to a gene; V was cut back by 1 base and J by 7 bases. Looked up from germline, CDR1 is LNHNV and CDR2 is YYDKDF (reference sequence). The CDR3 spans 17 residues. CDR3 sequence reads: CATSRGGGQKKNSPLHF. The CDR3 DNA reads as TGTGCCACCAGCAGAGGAGGGGGACAGAAGAAAAATTCACCCCTCCACTTT.

This chain links TRBV2 with TRBJ1-2; 8 bases are shared with TRBD1. The CDR3 spans 14 residues. Germline values: CDR1 SNHLY, CDR2 FYNNEI. The V and J ends lost 5 bases and 5 bases, in that order; junction bases with no gene match: 7. CDR3 nucleotide sequence: TGTGCCAGCAGTCTTGACAGGGGAAGGTATGGCTACACCTTC. Translated: CASSLDRGRYGYTF.

The chain joins TRBV19 to TRBJ1-2; D might be TRBD1 (6 bases). Germline V CDR1 and CDR2: LNHDA, SQIVND (reference sequence). V was pared by 7 bases and J by 2 bases, with 14 bases between. This CDR3 is built from 14 residues. The CDR3 region is CASTPTGDNYGYTF. For the CDR3, the DNA is TGTGCCAGTACCCCGACAGGCGACAACTATGGCTACACCTTC. Based on the CDR3 plus reference TRBV19 and TRBJ1-2, the full variable domain is DGGITQSPKYLFRKEGQNVTLSCEQNLNHDAMYWYRQDPGQGLRLIYYSQIVNDFQKGDIAEGYSVSREKKESFPLTVTSAQKNPTAFYLCASTPTGDNYGYTFGSGTRLTVV.

The rearrangement links TRBV2 to TRBJ1-2; 10 positions agree with TRBD1. This CDR3 is 15 amino acids long. Germline trimming cut 6 bases from V and 6 bases from J; bases unmatched to any gene: 10. The germline CDR1 and CDR2 sequences are SNHLY and FYNNEI. The CDR3 nucleotides are TGTGCCAGCAGGCTGGAGGGAGGGACAGGGGATGGCTACACCTTC. This translates into CASRLEGGTGDGYTF.

The chain has TRBV6-1 and TRBJ2-2, with D possibly TRBD1 on 6 matching bases. CDR3 size: 16 residues. The V end lost 4 bases, the J end lost 4 bases, and 16 bases lay between the germline ends. CDR1 is MNHNS, CDR2 SASEGT, per germline. The CDR3 region is CASSVFEGEITGELFF. CDR3 DNA: TGTGCCAGCAGTGTATTTGAGGGGGAGATCACCGGGGAGCTGTTTTTT.